This T cell receptor (beta chain) was sequenced during a study of T cells after posttransplantation cyclophosphamide. This CDR3 comprises 18 residues. V shed 0 bases and J 0 bases; nucleotides not matched to a gene: 3. Germline CDR1 is MGHRA and CDR2 is YSYEKL. Study-level results: Later blood repertoires were often dominated by clones from the donor CD8+ memory compartment. TRB overlap between skin or GI tissue T cells and blood was limited.

For this clone: Its antigen is unknown.

Method: immunoSEQ multiplex PCR; TCRdb's copy keeps in-frame clones and lacks some. Among 30,000 to 45,000 clones listed, more than 70% were seen once. Busulfan-fludarabine conditioning, marrow transplant, and cyclophosphamide on days +3 and +4 were administered. This clonotype was obtained from a female patient aged 40-49 years who received an allogeneic stem cell transplant from a related donor, was CMV-positive, and had no GVHD. Some T cells may be graft donor cells. The material was CD4+ T cells sorted from blood, obtained roughly 250 weeks after a stem cell transplant with posttransplant cyclophosphamide. This sequence joins TRBV4-1 and TRBJ2-2; 11 positions match TRBD2. CDR3 protein: CASSQEGSGGANTGELFF. In DNA form, the CDR3 reads TGCGCCAGCAGCCAAGAGGGTAGCGGGGGGGCGAACACCGGGGAGCTGTTTTTT.